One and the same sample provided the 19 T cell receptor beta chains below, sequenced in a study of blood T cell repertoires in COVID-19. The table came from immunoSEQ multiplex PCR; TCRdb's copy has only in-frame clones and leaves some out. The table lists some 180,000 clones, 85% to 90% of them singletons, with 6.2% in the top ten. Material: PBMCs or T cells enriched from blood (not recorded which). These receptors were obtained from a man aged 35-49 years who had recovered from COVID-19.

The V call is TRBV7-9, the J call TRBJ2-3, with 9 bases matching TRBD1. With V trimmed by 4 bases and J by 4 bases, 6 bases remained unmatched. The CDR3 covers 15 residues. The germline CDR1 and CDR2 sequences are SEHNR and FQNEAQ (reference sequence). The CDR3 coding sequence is TGTGCCAGCAGCTCCTTGGGACAGGGCTCAGATACGCAGTATTTT. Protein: CASSSLGQGSDTQYF. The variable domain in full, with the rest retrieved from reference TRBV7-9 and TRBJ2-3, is DTGVSQNPRHKITKRGQNVTFRCDPISEHNRLYWYRQTLGQGPEFLTYFQNEAQLEKSRLLSDRFSAERPKGSFSTLEIQRTEQGDSAMYLCASSSLGQGSDTQYFGPGTRLTVL.

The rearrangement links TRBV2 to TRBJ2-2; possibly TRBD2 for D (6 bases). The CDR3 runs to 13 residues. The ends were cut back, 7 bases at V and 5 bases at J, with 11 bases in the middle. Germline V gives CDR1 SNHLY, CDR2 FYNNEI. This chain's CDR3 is CASMRGRTGELFF. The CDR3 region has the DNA TGTGCCAGCATGCGGGGTCGAACCGGGGAGCTGTTTTTT.

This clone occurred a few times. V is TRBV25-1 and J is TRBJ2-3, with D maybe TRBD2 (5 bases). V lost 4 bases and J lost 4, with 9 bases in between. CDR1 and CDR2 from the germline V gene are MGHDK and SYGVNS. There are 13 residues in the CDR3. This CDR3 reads CASSAHGADTQYF. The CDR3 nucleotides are TGTGCCAGCAGTGCACACGGGGCAGATACGCAGTATTTT.

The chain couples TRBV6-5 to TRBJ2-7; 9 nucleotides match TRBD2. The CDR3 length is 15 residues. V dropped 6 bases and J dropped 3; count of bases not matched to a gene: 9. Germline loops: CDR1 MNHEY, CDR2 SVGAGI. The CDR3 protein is CASRATGLAYYEQYF. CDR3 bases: TGTGCCAGCAGGGCCACGGGACTAGCATACTACGAGCAGTACTTC.

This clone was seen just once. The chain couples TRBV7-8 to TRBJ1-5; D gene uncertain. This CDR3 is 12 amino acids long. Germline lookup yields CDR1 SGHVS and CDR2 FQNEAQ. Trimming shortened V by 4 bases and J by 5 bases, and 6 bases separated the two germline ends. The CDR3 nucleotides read TGTGCCAGCAGCTCGGGATATCAGCCCCAGCATTTT. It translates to CASSSGYQPQHF.

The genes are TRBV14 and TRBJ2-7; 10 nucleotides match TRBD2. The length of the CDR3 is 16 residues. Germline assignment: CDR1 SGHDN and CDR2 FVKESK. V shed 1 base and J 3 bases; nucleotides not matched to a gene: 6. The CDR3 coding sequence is TGTGCCAGCAGCCAAGGGACTAGCGGTTCTTACTACGAGCAGTACTTC. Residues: CASSQGTSGSYYEQYF.

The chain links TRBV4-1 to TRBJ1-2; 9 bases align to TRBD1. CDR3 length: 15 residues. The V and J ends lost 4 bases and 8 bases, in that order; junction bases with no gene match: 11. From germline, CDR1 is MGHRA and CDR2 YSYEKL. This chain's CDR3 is CASSRRSQGAEGYTF. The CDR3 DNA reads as TGCGCCAGCAGCCGCCGCTCACAGGGGGCTGAGGGCTACACCTTC.

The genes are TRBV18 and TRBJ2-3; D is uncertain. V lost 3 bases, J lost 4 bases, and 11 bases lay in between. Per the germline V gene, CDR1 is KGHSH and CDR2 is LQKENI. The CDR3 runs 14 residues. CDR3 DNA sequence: TGTGCCAGCTCACCTATTCGGTCATCAGATACGCAGTATTTT. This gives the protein CASSPIRSSDTQYF.

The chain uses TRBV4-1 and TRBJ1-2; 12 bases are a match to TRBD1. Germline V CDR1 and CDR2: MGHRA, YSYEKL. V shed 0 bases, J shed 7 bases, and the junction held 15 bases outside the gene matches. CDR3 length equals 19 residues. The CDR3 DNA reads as TGCGCCAGCAGCCAAGACCTACCGGGACAGGGGGCGGGAGGGCTTGGCTACACCTTC. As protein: CASSQDLPGQGAGGLGYTF.

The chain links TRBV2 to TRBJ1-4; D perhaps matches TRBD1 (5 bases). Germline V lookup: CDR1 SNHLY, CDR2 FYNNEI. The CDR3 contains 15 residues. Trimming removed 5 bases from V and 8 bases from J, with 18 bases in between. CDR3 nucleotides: TGTGCCAGCAGTTTTGGAGGGACCCAGAAGGAAAAACTGTTTTTT. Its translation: CASSFGGTQKEKLFF.

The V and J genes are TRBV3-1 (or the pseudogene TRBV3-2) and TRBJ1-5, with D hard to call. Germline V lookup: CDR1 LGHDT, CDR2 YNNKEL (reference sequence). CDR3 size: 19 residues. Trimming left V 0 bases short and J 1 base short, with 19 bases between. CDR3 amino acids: CASSQDLAPGYASNQPQHF. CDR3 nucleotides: TGTGCCAGCAGCCAAGATCTGGCGCCAGGTTACGCAAGCAATCAGCCCCAGCATTTT.

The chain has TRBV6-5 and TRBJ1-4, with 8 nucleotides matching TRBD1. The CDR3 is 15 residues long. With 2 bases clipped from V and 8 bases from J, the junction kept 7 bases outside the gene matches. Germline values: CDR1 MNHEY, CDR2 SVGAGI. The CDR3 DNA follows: TGTGCCAGCAGTTACGGTGCAGGGGGCGGAGAAAAACTGTTTTTT. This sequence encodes CASSYGAGGGEKLFF.

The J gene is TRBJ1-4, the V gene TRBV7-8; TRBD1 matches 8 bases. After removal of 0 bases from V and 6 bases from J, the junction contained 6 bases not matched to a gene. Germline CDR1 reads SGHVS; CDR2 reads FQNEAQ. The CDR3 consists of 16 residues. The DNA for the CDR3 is TGTGCCAGCAGCTTAGCCCAATCCAGGGGGCATGAAAAACTGTTTTTT. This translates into CASSLAQSRGHEKLFF. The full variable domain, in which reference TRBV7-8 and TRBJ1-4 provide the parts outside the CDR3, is GAGVSQSPRYKVAKRGQDVALRCDPISGHVSLFWYQQALGQGPEFLTYFQNEAQLDKSGLPSDRFFAERPEGSVSTLKIQRTQQEDSAVYLCASSLAQSRGHEKLFFGSGTQLSVL.

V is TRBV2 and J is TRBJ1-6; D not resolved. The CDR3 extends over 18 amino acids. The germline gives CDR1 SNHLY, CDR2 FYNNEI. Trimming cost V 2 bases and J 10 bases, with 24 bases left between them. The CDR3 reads CASSELTQERIGSSPLHF. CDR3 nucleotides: TGTGCCAGCAGTGAACTGACCCAGGAGCGTATAGGGAGCTCACCCCTCCACTTT.

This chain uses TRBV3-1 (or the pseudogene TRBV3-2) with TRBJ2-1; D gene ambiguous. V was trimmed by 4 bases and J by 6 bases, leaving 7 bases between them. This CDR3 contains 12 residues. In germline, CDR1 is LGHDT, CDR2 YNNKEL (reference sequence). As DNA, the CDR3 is TGTGCCAGCAGCCCCCGGGTCAATGAGCAGTTCTTC. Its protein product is CASSPRVNEQFF.

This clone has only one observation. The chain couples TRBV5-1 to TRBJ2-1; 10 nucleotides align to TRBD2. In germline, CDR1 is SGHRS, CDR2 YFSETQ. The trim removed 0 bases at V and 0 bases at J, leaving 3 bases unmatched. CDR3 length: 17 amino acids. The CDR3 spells CASSLESGGASYNEQFF. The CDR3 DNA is TGCGCCAGCAGCTTGGAGAGCGGGGGGGCCTCCTACAATGAGCAGTTCTTC.

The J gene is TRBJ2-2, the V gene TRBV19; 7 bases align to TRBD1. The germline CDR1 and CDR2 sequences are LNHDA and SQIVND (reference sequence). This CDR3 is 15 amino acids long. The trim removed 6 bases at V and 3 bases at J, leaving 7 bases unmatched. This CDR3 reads CASSAGTAYTGELFF. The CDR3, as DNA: TGTGCCAGTAGCGCCGGGACAGCGTACACCGGGGAGCTGTTTTTT.

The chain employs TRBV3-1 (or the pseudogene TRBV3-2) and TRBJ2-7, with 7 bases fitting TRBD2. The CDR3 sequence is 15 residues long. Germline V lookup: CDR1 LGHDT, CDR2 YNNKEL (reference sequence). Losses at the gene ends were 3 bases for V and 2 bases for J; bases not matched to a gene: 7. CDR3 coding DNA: TGTGCCAGCAGCCATCAACTAGCGTCTCCCTACGAGCAGTACTTC. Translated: CASSHQLASPYEQYF.

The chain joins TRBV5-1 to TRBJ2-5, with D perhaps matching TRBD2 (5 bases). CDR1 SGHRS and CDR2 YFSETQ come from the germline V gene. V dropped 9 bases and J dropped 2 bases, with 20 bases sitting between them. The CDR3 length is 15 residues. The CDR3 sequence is CATALSAGSQETQYF. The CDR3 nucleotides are TGCGCCACTGCCCTTAGTGCGGGCAGTCAAGAGACCCAGTACTTC.